These T cell receptor beta chains were read from a single sample in a study of radiotherapy plus CTLA-4 blockade in lung cancer. The table came from immunoSEQ multiplex PCR; TCRdb's copy has only in-frame clones and leaves some out. The table lists more than 75,000 clones, about four fifths of them singletons. This material consisted of peripheral blood, taken from a patient treated with radiotherapy plus ipilimumab. Receptors were obtained from a human donor with non-small cell lung cancer who had a partial response to radiotherapy plus ipilimumab. Some clones in this sample may be carry-over from other donors' samples. CDR3s include the opening cysteine and the closing phenylalanine or tryptophan. D genes are given only for firm matches.

J gene	V gene	CDR3 length	D gene	CDR3 protein
TRBJ1-1	TRBV27	14	-	CASSAPHRGTEAFF
TRBJ1-1	TRBV2	14	-	CASSDRIMNTEAFF
TRBJ1-6	TRBV2	15	-	CASGAGSSYNSPLHF
TRBJ1-4	TRBV6-5	14	-	CASSYMAGNEKLLF
TRBJ1-3	TRBV19	17	-	CASSITTGPYSGNTIYF
TRBJ1-2	TRBV28	16	-	CASSFGSIQENYGYTF
TRBJ2-7	TRBV18	12	-	CASSPPLGGQYF
TRBJ1-6	TRBV6-1	15	-	CASSEDRVWNSPLHF
TRBJ1-6	TRBV13	16	-	CASSSRGGSYNSPLHF
TRBJ2-7	TRBV9	15	-	CASSRTPDRSYEQYF
TRBJ1-2	TRBV11-2	14	-	CASSREGGDNGYTF
TRBJ2-1	TRBV27	15	TRBD2	CASRPSGRAYNEQFF
TRBJ2-3	TRBV7-2	16	-	CASSSYSGLYTDTQYF
TRBJ2-1	TRBV5-4	16	TRBD2	CASSFDLGRAHNEQFF
TRBJ1-5	TRBV6-6	14	-	CASSEAGEDQPQHF
TRBJ1-2	TRBV5-4	14	TRBD1	CASSTDRGRNGYTF
TRBJ2-7	TRBV7-3	13	TRBD1	CASSPSGQYEQYF
TRBJ1-2	TRBV7-2	16	-	CASSLRTGQGAYGYTF
TRBJ2-1	TRBV2	12	-	CAGGTPYNEQFF
TRBJ2-1	TRBV7-3	15	TRBD2	CASSARREGNNEQFF
TRBJ2-7	TRBV19	16	TRBD1	CASSQLRGQGANEQYF
TRBJ2-5	TRBV7-2	13	-	CASSFPGVETQYF
TRBJ2-7	TRBV28	15	-	CASSSPGLALYEQYF
TRBJ2-2	TRBV4-1	14	TRBD1	CASSRAGGTGELFF
TRBJ1-4	TRBV19	14	-	CASKLLGEGEKLFF
TRBJ2-7	TRBV14	14	TRBD1	CASSPTGMPYEQYF
TRBJ1-1	TRBV6-5	12	TRBD1	CASSEFFGTGLF
TRBJ2-2	TRBV2	14	-	CASSEEGVPGELFF
TRBJ1-3	TRBV28	13	-	CASSSGWVSTIYF
TRBJ1-1	TRBV30	13	-	CAWSVTFNTEAFF
TRBJ2-2	TRBV7-6	17	-	CASSLHQGGVNTGELFF
TRBJ1-5	TRBV2	13	-	CASSRDQGQPQHF
TRBJ2-2	TRBV9	14	-	CASRQTGNTGELFF
TRBJ2-1	TRBV29-1	14	-	CSVDPSGQHNEQFF
TRBJ2-2	TRBV2	14	-	CASSARANTGELFF
TRBJ2-1	TRBV27	19	TRBD2	CASSLFGRGLAASYNEQFF
-	TRBV4-1	14	-	CASSQDSLRGEQYF